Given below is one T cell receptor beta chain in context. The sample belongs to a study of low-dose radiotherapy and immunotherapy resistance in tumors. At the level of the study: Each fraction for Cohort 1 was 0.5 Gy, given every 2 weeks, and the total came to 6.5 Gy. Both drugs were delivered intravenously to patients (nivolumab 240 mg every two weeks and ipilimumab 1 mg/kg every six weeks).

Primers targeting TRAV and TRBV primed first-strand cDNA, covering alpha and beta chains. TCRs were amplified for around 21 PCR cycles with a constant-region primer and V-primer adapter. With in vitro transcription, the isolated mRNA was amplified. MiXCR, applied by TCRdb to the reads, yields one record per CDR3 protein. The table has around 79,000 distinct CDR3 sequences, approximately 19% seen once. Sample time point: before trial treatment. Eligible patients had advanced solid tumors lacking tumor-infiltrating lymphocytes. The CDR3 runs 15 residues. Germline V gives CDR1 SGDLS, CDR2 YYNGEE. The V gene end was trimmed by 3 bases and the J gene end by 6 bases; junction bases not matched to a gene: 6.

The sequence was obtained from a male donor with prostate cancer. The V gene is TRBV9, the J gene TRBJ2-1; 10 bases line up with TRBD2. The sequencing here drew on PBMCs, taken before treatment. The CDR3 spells CASSATGTSVNEQFF. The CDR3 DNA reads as TGTGCCAGCAGCGCCACCGGGACTAGCGTCAATGAGCAGTTCTTC.